The next 23 T cell receptor beta chains were all read from a single sample in a study of OX40 agonist ivuxolimab in advanced cancers. The protocol was immunoSEQ multiplex PCR, while the TCRdb copy is restricted to in-frame clones and leaves out a portion. This repertoire shows tens of thousands of clones, about 91% found once; its top ten account for 0.45% to 0.55%. The sample in question was CD4+ or CD8+ T cells sorted from blood, obtained in a trial of the OX40 agonist ivuxolimab. The receptors stem from an adult with an advanced solid tumor such as melanoma, head and neck, liver or kidney cancer.

V is TRBV19 and J is TRBJ2-1; 7 nucleotides align to TRBD1. V lost 6 bases and J lost 2; bases outside the gene matches: 4. The germline gives CDR1 LNHDA, CDR2 SQIVND (reference sequence). This CDR3 has 14 amino acids. The chain's CDR3 is CASRAGTAYNEQFF. The CDR3 DNA reads as TGTGCCAGTAGAGCAGGGACAGCCTACAATGAGCAGTTCTTC.

This clone was seen more than once but under ten times. The J gene is TRBJ1-1, the V gene TRBV6-5; 7 nucleotides agree with TRBD1. The CDR3 spans 13 residues. From germline, CDR1 is MNHEY and CDR2 SVGAGI. Trimming took 2 bases from V and 7 from J; bases not matched to a gene: 4. The CDR3 reads CASSYRTGDEAFF. In DNA form, the CDR3 reads TGTGCCAGCAGTTACAGGACAGGAGATGAAGCTTTCTTT.

V usage is TRBV7-9 and J usage is TRBJ1-2; weak D call: TRBD1 (6 bases). The germline V gene encodes CDR1 SEHNR and CDR2 FQNEAQ (reference sequence). The V end was cut by 6 bases, the J end by 2 bases, with 10 bases between. The CDR3 has 13 amino acids. The CDR3, as DNA: TGTGCCAGCAGTTCCCAGGGGAACTATGGCTACACCTTC. This codes for CASSSQGNYGYTF.

J is TRBJ2-4 and V is TRBV11-2, with D perhaps being TRBD1 or TRBD2 (5 bases each). CDR3 length: 16 amino acids. Deletions cut 1 base from V and 5 bases from J, with 15 bases between. Germline loops: CDR1 SGHAT, CDR2 FQNNGV. The CDR3 region is CASSLVGAGWENIQYF. CDR3 in DNA: TGTGCCAGCAGCTTAGTCGGGGCAGGGTGGGAAAACATTCAGTACTTC.

This clone was seen only once. This chain links TRBV7-2 with TRBJ1-4; 7 bases agree with TRBD1. Looked up from germline, CDR1 is SGHTA and CDR2 is FQGNSA. V lost 5 bases to trimming and J lost 7 bases; unmatched junction nucleotides: 10. The length of the CDR3 is 15 residues. CDR3 DNA: TGTGCCAGCAGCCCCCCGGGACAGAGAGGTGAAAAACTGTTTTTT. Residues: CASSPPGQRGEKLFF.

The V and J genes are TRBV25-1 and TRBJ1-6, with D unresolved. The germline gives CDR1 MGHDK, CDR2 SYGVNS. V lost 2 bases and J 8 bases, leaving 16 bases between the germline ends. CDR3 length: 16 amino acids. The CDR3 DNA is TGTGCCAGCAGTGAAATTCCCGGGAGCGAGCATTCACCCCTCCACTTT. It is translated as CASSEIPGSEHSPLHF.

The genes are TRBV27 and TRBJ2-5, with D possibly called TRBD1 or TRBD2 (5 bases each). Looked up from germline, CDR1 is MNHEY and CDR2 is SMNVEV (reference sequence). The CDR3 consists of 19 residues. Trimming took 5 bases from V and 4 from J, leaving 29 bases between them. Written as DNA, the CDR3 is TGTGCCAGCAGTCGGATACCAGCCGGGACGCTCACCCCCAGAGAGACCCAGTACTTC. The encoded protein is CASSRIPAGTLTPRETQYF.

The chain carries TRBV20-1 and TRBJ1-2; D is unclear. Germline V gene data show CDR1 as DFQATT and CDR2 as SNEGSKA (reference sequence). This CDR3 contains 11 residues. The V gene lost 1 base and the J gene lost 4 bases, with 4 bases spanning the gap. The CDR3 spells CSARGLYGYTF. CDR3 nucleotide sequence: TGCAGTGCTAGAGGGCTCTATGGCTACACCTTC.

This chain links TRBV6-6 with TRBJ2-1; D not resolved. The germline V and J ends were trimmed by 5 bases and 4 bases, with 15 bases remaining between them. Germline V gene sequence: CDR1 MNHNY, CDR2 SVGAGI (reference sequence). This CDR3 contains 15 residues. CDR3 protein: CASSPPSVGYNEQFF. The CDR3 nucleotides read TGTGCCAGCAGTCCTCCCTCCGTGGGGTACAATGAGCAGTTCTTC.

This chain links TRBV19 with TRBJ2-7, with TRBD2 as a possible D gene (6 bases). The CDR3 has 13 residues. Germline values: CDR1 LNHDA, CDR2 SQIVND (reference sequence). Trimming cost V 8 bases and J 4 bases, with 15 bases left between them. The CDR3 sequence: CASARDSTYEQYF. As DNA, the CDR3 is TGTGCCAGTGCCCGGGACTCGACGTACGAGCAGTACTTC.

This clone was found once. The chain joins TRBV19 to TRBJ2-5; D remains ambiguous. Trimming shortened V by 7 bases and J by 4 bases, and 13 bases separated the two germline ends. Germline CDR1 is LNHDA and CDR2 is SQIVND (reference sequence). The CDR3 has 13 amino acids. The CDR3 region has the DNA TGTGCCAGTAAGGGTCCCTTCAGAGAGACCCAGTACTTC. Its translation is CASKGPFRETQYF. The full variable domain, completed using reference TRBV19 and TRBJ2-5, is DGGITQSPKYLFRKEGQNVTLSCEQNLNHDAMYWYRQDPGQGLRLIYYSQIVNDFQKGDIAEGYSVSREKKESFPLTVTSAQKNPTAFYLCASKGPFRETQYFGPGTRLLVL.

This clone was seen only once. The CDR3 DNA reads TGTGCCAGCAGTAAACTCCGGGTGGAGAACACCGGGGAGCTGTTTTTT. Its translation is CASSKLRVENTGELFF. The chain links TRBV7-6 to TRBJ2-2; D gene uncertain. The CDR3 is made up of 16 amino acids. V was clipped by 6 bases and J by 1 base, with 15 bases between them. Germline lookup yields CDR1 SGHVS and CDR2 FNYEAQ.

The chain combines TRBV30 with TRBJ1-1, with D unresolved. Germline CDR1 GTSNPN, CDR2 SVGIG (reference sequence). The V gene lost 3 bases and the J gene lost 1 base, with 6 bases spanning the gap. The CDR3 totals 12 residues. The CDR3 nucleotides read TGTGCCTGGAGGACGGGGAACACTGAAGCTTTCTTT. This translates into CAWRTGNTEAFF.

This clone has only a few counts. The gene calls are TRBV30 and TRBJ1-5; TRBD1 matches 9 bases. The length of the CDR3 is 13 residues. From germline, CDR1 is GTSNPN and CDR2 SVGIG (reference sequence). With 3 bases clipped from V and 5 bases from J, the junction kept 2 bases outside the gene matches. For the CDR3, the DNA is TGTGCCTGGAGGGGACAGGGAGATCAGCCCCAGCATTTT. Its translation is CAWRGQGDQPQHF.

The chain couples TRBV25-1 to TRBJ2-3, with TRBD2 matching 7 bases. Germline V lookup: CDR1 MGHDK, CDR2 SYGVNS. The V gene end was trimmed by 2 bases and the J gene end by 0 bases; junction bases not matched to a gene: 5. The CDR3 runs 16 residues. The CDR3 nucleotides are TGTGCCAGCAGTGAAGGGGCGGGGGTAAGCACAGATACGCAGTATTTT. Its protein product is CASSEGAGVSTDTQYF. The full variable domain, rest sourced from reference TRBV25-1 and TRBJ2-3, is EADIYQTPRYLVIGTGKKITLECSQTMGHDKMYWYQQDPGMELHLIHYSYGVNSTEKGDLSSESTVSRIRTEHFPLTLESARPSHTSQYLCASSEGAGVSTDTQYFGPGTRLTVL.

This clone showed up just once. V usage is TRBV19 and J usage is TRBJ1-2; D possibly corresponds to TRBD1 (6 bases). V was cut by 4 bases and J by 4 bases, with 10 bases left in between. The V gene's germline CDR1 is LNHDA and CDR2 SQIVND (reference sequence). The length of the CDR3 is 13 residues. The CDR3 loop is CASSRGTPYGYTF. CDR3 in DNA: TGTGCCAGTAGTAGGGGGACACCCTATGGCTACACCTTC.

The V call is TRBV21-1, the J call TRBJ2-5; the table calls TRBD2, which could not be checked here. TRBV21-1 is shown as a pseudogene. The CDR3 runs 14 residues. The CDR3 is CASSKVGRQETQYF. The CDR3 bases are TGTGCCAGCAGCAAAGTGGGGAGACAAGAGACCCAGTACTTC.

V is TRBV28 and J is TRBJ1-3; 7 bases agree with TRBD1. CDR1 is MDHEN and CDR2 is SYDVKM in the germline V gene. After removal of 7 bases from V and 1 base from J, the junction contained 7 bases not matched to a gene. CDR3 length equals 15 residues. CDR3 sequence: CASNTAGGSGNTIYF. The CDR3 DNA is TGTGCCAGCAACACTGCAGGGGGTTCTGGAAACACCATATATTTT.

J is TRBJ2-7 and V is TRBV5-1; maybe TRBD2 (6 bases). Germline-derived CDR1 and CDR2 are SGHRS and YFSETQ. This CDR3 comprises 16 residues. V was cut by 6 bases and J by 0 bases, with 19 bases left in between. The CDR3, as DNA: TGCGCCAGCACCGAGTGGGAAGCGGGCAGCTCCTACGAGCAGTACTTC. This codes for CASTEWEAGSSYEQYF.

This chain connects TRBV19 to TRBJ2-7, with D tentatively TRBD2 (6 bases). The CDR3 contains 14 residues. The V end was cut by 3 bases, the J end by 3 bases, with 12 bases between. Germline V gene lookup returns CDR1 LNHDA and CDR2 SQIVND (reference sequence). CDR3 sequence reads: CASSMEGTGYEQYF. The CDR3 DNA is TGTGCCAGTAGTATGGAGGGAACGGGCTACGAGCAGTACTTC. Complete variable domain (other parts from reference TRBV19 and TRBJ2-7): DGGITQSPKYLFRKEGQNVTLSCEQNLNHDAMYWYRQDPGQGLRLIYYSQIVNDFQKGDIAEGYSVSREKKESFPLTVTSAQKNPTAFYLCASSMEGTGYEQYFGPGTRLTVT.

V usage is TRBV11-3 and J usage is TRBJ1-2; D unclear. The germline gives CDR1 SGHNT, CDR2 YENEEA. V lost 2 bases and J lost 6, with 10 bases in between. The CDR3 sequence is 13 residues long. CDR3 in amino acids: CASSLTVPDGYTF. The CDR3 coding sequence is TGTGCCAGCAGCTTAACTGTCCCGGATGGCTACACCTTC.

The chain uses TRBV6-8 and TRBJ2-1, with D possibly matching TRBD2 (6 bases). Germline V gene data show CDR1 as MNHGY and CDR2 as SAAAGT. V was clipped by 4 bases and J by 7 bases, with 17 bases between them. The CDR3 loop spans 15 amino acids. In DNA, the CDR3 is TGTGCCAGCAGTTCGGGCCGGGAGAGCAAAAATGAGCAGTTCTTC. The encoded protein is CASSSGRESKNEQFF.

The chain links TRBV7-2 to TRBJ1-6; no reliable D call. The CDR3 contains 15 residues. Trimming took 0 bases from V and 7 from J, leaving 10 bases between them. Germline CDR1 SGHTA, CDR2 FQGNSA. CDR3 amino acids: CASSLAFSKNSPLHF. The CDR3 nucleotides are TGTGCCAGCAGCTTAGCGTTCAGCAAGAATTCACCCCTCCACTTT.